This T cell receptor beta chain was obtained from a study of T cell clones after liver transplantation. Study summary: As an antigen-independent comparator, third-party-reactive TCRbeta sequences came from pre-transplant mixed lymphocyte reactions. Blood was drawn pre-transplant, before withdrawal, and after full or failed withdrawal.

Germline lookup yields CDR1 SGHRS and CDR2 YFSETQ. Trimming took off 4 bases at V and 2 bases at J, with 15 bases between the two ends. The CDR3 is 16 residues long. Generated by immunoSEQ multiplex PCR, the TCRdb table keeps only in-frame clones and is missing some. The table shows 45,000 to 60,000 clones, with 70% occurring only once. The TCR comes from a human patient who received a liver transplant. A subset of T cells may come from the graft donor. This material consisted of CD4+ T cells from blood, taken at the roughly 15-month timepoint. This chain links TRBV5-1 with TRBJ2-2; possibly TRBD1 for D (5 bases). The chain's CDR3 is CASSDPTVLNTGELFF. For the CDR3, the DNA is TGCGCCAGCAGCGACCCGACAGTACTTAACACCGGGGAGCTGTTTTTT.